The count of the clone carrying this T cell receptor beta chain is one. Through a sample-barcoded 5' primer and a J-beta primer mix, a second PCR was run for about 7 to 12 cycles. TCRdb itself ran the 5' RACE reads through MiXCR, one entry per CDR3 protein. The repertoire holds 700,000 to 950,000 distinct CDR3 sequences, approximately 39% seen once, with about 20% in the top ten. Germline CDR1 and CDR2: SEHNR and FQNEAQ (reference sequence). The CDR3 has 13 residues. V lost 5 bases to trimming and J lost 13 bases, with 20 bases between them. The sample is drawn from a study of blood T cells in healthy people across ages.

Sequencing was performed on blood. The receptor was derived from an older woman in good health. The chain couples TRBV7-9 to TRBJ1-2; D is perhaps TRBD1 (6 bases). The DNA of the CDR3 is TGTGCCAGCAGCGTAGTCTCTCAAGGGGGACGCACCTTC. It is translated as CASSVVSQGGRTF. The full variable domain, rest sourced from reference TRBV7-9 and TRBJ1-2, is DTGVSQNPRHKITKRGQNVTFRCDPISEHNRLYWYRQTLGQGPEFLTYFQNEAQLEKSRLLSDRFSAERPKGSFSTLEIQRTEQGDSAMYLCASSVVSQGGRTFGSGTRLTVV.